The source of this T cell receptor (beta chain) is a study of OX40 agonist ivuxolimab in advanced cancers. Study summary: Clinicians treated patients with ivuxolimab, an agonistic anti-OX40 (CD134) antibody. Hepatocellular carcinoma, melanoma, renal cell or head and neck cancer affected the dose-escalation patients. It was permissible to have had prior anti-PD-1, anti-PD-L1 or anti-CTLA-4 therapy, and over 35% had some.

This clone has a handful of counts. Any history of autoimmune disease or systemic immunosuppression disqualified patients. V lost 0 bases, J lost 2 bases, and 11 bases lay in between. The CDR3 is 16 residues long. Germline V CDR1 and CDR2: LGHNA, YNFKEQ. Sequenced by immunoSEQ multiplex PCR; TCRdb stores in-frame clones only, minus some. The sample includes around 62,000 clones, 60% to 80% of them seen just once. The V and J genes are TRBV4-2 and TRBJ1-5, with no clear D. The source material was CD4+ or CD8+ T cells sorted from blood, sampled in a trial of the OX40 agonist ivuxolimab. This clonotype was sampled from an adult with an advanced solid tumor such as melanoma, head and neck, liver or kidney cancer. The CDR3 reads CASSQDKGGGNQPQHF. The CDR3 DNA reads TGTGCCAGCAGCCAAGATAAGGGAGGTGGCAATCAGCCCCAGCATTTT.